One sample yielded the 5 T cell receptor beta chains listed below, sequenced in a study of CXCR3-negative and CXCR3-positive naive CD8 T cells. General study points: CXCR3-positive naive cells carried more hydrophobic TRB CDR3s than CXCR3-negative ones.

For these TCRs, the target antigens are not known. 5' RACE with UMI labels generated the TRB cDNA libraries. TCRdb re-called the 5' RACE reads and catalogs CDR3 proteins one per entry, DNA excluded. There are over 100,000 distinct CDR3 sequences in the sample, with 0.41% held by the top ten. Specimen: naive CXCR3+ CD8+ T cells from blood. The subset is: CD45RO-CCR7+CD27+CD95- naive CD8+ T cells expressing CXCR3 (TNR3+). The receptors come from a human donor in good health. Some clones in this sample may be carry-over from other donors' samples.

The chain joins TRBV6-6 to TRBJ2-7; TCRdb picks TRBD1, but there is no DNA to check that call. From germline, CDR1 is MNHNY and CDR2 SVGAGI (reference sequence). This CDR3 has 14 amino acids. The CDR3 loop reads CASSYGDQFYEQYF.

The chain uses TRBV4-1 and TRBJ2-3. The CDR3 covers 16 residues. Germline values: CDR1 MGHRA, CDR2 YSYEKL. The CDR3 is CASSQLDSLGTDTQYF.

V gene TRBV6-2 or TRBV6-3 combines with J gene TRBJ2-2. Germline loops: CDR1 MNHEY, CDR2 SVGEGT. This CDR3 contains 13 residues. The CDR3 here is CASSYRDTGELFF.

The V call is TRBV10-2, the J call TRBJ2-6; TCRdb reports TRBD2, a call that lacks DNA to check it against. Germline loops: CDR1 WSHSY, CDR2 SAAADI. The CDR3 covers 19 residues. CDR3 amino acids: CASSPGLAGSLSGANVLTF.

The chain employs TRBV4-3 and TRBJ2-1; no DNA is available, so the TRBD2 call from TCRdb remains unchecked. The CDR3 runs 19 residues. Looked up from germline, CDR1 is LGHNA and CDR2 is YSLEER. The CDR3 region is CASSQDWLAGGPAYNEQFF.